The clone carrying this T cell receptor beta chain was counted only a few times. The antigen is undetermined. The source of the sample is a study of T-cell memory formation after mild COVID-19. MiXCR, applied by TCRdb to the 5' RACE reads, yields one record per CDR3 protein. Here the sample spans roughly 250,000 distinct CDR3 sequences, approximately 15% being singletons. General study findings and limits: Clones contracting day 15 to 85 were balanced CD4/CD8; later expanders leaned CD4+. Several responding clones turned up in pre-infection memory, indicating that cross-reactive memory may have taken part.

The junction had 11 bases not matched to a gene; V was cut back by 8 bases and J by 5 bases. The CDR3 runs to 14 residues. CDR1 and CDR2 (germline): SEHNR, FQNEAQ (reference sequence). The TCR comes from a man aged 18 to 30 who had mild COVID-19 (a few samples of this study predate the infection). Cell type and time point are not known. The sample comprised PBMCs or a T cell subset sorted from them (not recorded which). The rearrangement joins TRBV7-9 to TRBJ1-2; TRBD1 aligns across 7 bases. The CDR3 DNA reads as TGTGCCAGCCAGAGGACAGGCGTATTTTATGGCTACACCTTC. It is translated as CASQRTGVFYGYTF. The whole variable domain, remainder taken from reference TRBV7-9 and TRBJ1-2, is DTGVSQNPRHKITKRGQNVTFRCDPISEHNRLYWYRQTLGQGPEFLTYFQNEAQLEKSRLLSDRFSAERPKGSFSTLEIQRTEQGDSAMYLCASQRTGVFYGYTFGSGTRLTVV.